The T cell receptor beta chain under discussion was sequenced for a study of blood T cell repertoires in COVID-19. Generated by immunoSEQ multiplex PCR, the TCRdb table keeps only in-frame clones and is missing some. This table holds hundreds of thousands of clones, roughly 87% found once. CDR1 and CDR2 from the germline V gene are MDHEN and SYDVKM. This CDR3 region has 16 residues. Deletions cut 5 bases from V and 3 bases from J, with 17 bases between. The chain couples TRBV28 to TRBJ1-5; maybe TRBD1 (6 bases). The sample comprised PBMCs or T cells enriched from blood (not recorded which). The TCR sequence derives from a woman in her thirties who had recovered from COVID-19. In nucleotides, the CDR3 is TGTGCCAGCAGTATACAGGGACGGATAAACAATCAGCCCCAGCATTTT. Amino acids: CASSIQGRINNQPQHF.